The subject of this entry is one T cell receptor (beta chain). Its target is not known. Data came from immunoSEQ multiplex PCR; TCRdb stores just in-frame clones and leaves some out. The sample contains some 60,000 clones, about 94% of which appear only once. These data are taken from a study of cytomegalovirus exposure and HLA in healthy donors. Findings and caveats of the study: High specificity and sensitivity for cytomegalovirus status were reported for the classifier. It was 160 or so TCR beta chains that were listed as cytomegalovirus-associated. A later analysis found first-cohort TCR clusters tended to co-occur in the 90 to 150 validation repertoires.

The donors were part of the validation cohort of 95 to 150 subjects. That cohort was separate from the first cohort, which comprised 500 to 700 subjects. V was clipped by 4 bases and J by 4 bases, with 12 bases between them. The CDR3 runs 14 residues. Germline lookup yields CDR1 SGHNT and CDR2 YYREEE (reference sequence). Sequences were obtained from PBMCs. V and J are TRBV5-4 and TRBJ1-5, with D possibly being TRBD1 (5 bases). The sequence came from a man aged 18 to 35 in good health and CMV-seropositive. The CDR3 loop reads CASSQGVGNQPQHF. The CDR3 nucleotides are TGTGCCAGCAGCCAGGGTGTAGGGAATCAGCCCCAGCATTTT.